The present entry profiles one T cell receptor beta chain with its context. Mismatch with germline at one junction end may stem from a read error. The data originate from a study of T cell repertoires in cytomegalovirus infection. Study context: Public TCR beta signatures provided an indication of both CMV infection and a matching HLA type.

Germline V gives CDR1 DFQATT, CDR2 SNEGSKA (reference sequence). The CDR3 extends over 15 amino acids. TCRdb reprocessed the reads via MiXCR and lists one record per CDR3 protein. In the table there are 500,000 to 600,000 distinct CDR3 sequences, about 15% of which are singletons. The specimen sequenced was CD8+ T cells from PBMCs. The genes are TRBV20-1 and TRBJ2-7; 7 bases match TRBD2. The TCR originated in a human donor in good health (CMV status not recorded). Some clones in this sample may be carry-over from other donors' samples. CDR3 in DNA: TGCAGTGCTAGGCGCCGGGGGGAGGGCTCCTCCGAGCAGTACTTC. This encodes CSARRRGEGSSEQYF.